Included here is one T cell receptor beta chain sequence, with context. Its specificity is not known. Constant-region reverse primers amplified full-length variable regions, followed by semi-nested Nested Universal Primer A PCR. MiXCR, applied by TCRdb to the 5' RACE reads, yields one record per CDR3 protein. The data show about 40,000 distinct CDR3 sequences, with 22% seen just once and roughly 4.5% held by the top ten. Germline trimming cut 0 bases from V and 9 bases from J; bases unmatched to any gene: 3. The CDR3 is made up of 13 amino acids. Germline V gives CDR1 SGHRS, CDR2 YFSETQ. Tregs were sorted as CD4+CD25+CD127-/low cells. The study's findings and limits: Tumor memory CD4+ T cell TCR gene usage was found to cluster with blood and lymph node memory CD4+ cells and with lymph node naive CD4+ cells. Larger-cohort validation covered only one TCR beta V-J rearrangement.

Sequencing used Tregs sorted from a lymph node. The chain couples TRBV5-1 to TRBJ2-1; 7 positions agree with TRBD2. This receptor was obtained from a female donor with breast cancer. The CDR3 DNA sequence: TGCGCCAGCAGCTTGGTGAGCGGGATTGAGCAGTTCTTC. Its protein product is CASSLVSGIEQFF.